The 20 T cell receptor beta chains presented below share a single source sample, sequenced in a study of cytomegalovirus exposure and HLA in healthy donors. Using immunoSEQ multiplex PCR, the repertoire was profiled, and TCRdb retains in-frame clones only, with some absent. The repertoire holds about 160,000 clones, with roughly 91% as singletons. The material sequenced was PBMCs. These receptors all come from a woman between 18 and 29 years old in good health and CMV-seropositive.

The chain joins TRBV6-4 to TRBJ2-3; 11 nucleotides line up with TRBD2. V lost 6 bases, J lost 4 bases, and 6 bases stayed unmatched. There are 15 residues in the CDR3. CDR1 is MRHNA, CDR2 SNTAGT, per germline. CDR3 amino acids: CASRLLAGGADTQYF. The CDR3 DNA follows: TGTGCCAGCAGGTTATTAGCGGGAGGGGCAGATACGCAGTATTTT.

The gene calls are TRBV6-5 and TRBJ2-3; D might be TRBD1 (5 bases). The V and J ends lost 0 bases and 4 bases respectively, with 11 bases between them. Per germline, CDR1 MNHEY and CDR2 SVGAGI. CDR3 length: 15 residues. CDR3 residues: CASSYSPQGADTQYF. CDR3 sequence (DNA): TGTGCCAGCAGTTACTCCCCGCAGGGCGCAGATACGCAGTATTTT.

This chain uses TRBV5-1 with TRBJ2-2; possibly TRBD2 for D (6 bases). This CDR3 is built from 16 residues. CDR1 is SGHRS and CDR2 is YFSETQ in the germline V gene. V lost 4 bases to trimming and J lost 1 base, with 14 bases between them. The CDR3 nucleotides are TGCGCCAGCAGCGGCGGGGCCCGGTTGAACACCGGGGAGCTGTTTTTT. Protein product: CASSGGARLNTGELFF.

The chain has TRBV6-1 and TRBJ2-1; 7 nucleotides agree with TRBD2. The CDR3 spans 16 residues. The ends lost 4 bases at V and 0 bases at J; junction bases unmatched: 6. CDR1 is MNHNS, CDR2 SASEGT, per germline. The CDR3 DNA reads TGTGCCAGCAGTGGGACACTAGCGAGCTCCTACAATGAGCAGTTCTTC. It translates to CASSGTLASSYNEQFF.

V usage is TRBV11-2 and J usage is TRBJ2-1, with TRBD2 identical over 7 bases. Germline lookup yields CDR1 SGHAT and CDR2 FQNNGV. The CDR3 has 19 amino acids. V lost 4 bases to trimming and J lost 0 bases; unmatched junction nucleotides: 15. The CDR3 here is CASSSNAGTIGSSYNEQFF. CDR3 in DNA: TGTGCCAGCAGCTCGAACGCTGGGACTATCGGAAGCTCCTACAATGAGCAGTTCTTC. The variable domain in full, completed from reference TRBV11-2 and TRBJ2-1, reads EAGVAQSPRYKIIEKRQSVAFWCNPISGHATLYWYQQILGQGPKLLIQFQNNGVVDDSQLPKDRFSAERLKGVDSTLKIQPAKLEDSAVYLCASSSNAGTIGSSYNEQFFGPGTRLTVL.

The chain is built from TRBV7-8 and TRBJ2-1; TRBD2 is a possible D gene (5 bases). Trimming took 3 bases from V and 9 from J, leaving 6 bases between them. Germline CDR1 and CDR2: SGHVS and FQNEAQ. This CDR3 region has 11 residues. CDR3 in DNA: TGTGCCAGCAGCTTCGGGGTTGAGCAGTTCTTC. As protein: CASSFGVEQFF.

The chain recombines TRBV9 with TRBJ1-2, with no clear D. Germline V lookup: CDR1 SGDLS, CDR2 YYNGEE. This CDR3 has 13 residues. The V gene lost 0 bases and the J gene lost 1 base, with 4 bases spanning the gap. This CDR3 reads CASSVVDNYGYTF. The CDR3 DNA reads as TGTGCCAGCAGCGTAGTAGATAACTATGGCTACACCTTC.

The chain couples TRBV5-5 to TRBJ2-7; D unresolved. This CDR3 comprises 14 residues. Trimming stripped 0 bases from V and 1 base from J, with 8 bases between. Per germline, CDR1 SGHKS and CDR2 YYEKEE (reference sequence). The CDR3 DNA sequence: TGTGCCAGCAGCTTGGGACTCCGATCCTACGAGCAGTACTTC. Translation gives CASSLGLRSYEQYF.

The V call is TRBV9, the J call TRBJ2-3; D is possibly TRBD2 (6 bases). Germline V lookup: CDR1 SGDLS, CDR2 YYNGEE. Trimming shortened V by 4 bases and J by 5 bases, and 17 bases separated the two germline ends. This CDR3 contains 15 residues. The CDR3 sequence is CASSPTLAGRDTQYF. The CDR3, as DNA: TGTGCCAGCAGCCCTACATTGGCCGGGAGAGATACGCAGTATTTT. The complete variable domain, with remaining parts taken from reference TRBV9 and TRBJ2-3, reads DSGVTQTPKHLITATGQRVTLRCSPRSGDLSVYWYQQSLDQGLQFLIQYYNGEERAKGNILERFSAQQFPDLHSELNLSSLELGDSALYFCASSPTLAGRDTQYFGPGTRLTVL.

This chain uses TRBV19 with TRBJ1-4; TRBD1 might be the D (6 bases). Germline assignment: CDR1 LNHDA and CDR2 SQIVND (reference sequence). The V and J ends lost 3 bases and 8 bases respectively, with 10 bases between them. The CDR3 runs 13 residues. The CDR3 here is CASSIDRTEKLFF. The CDR3 DNA sequence: TGTGCCAGTAGTATCGACAGGACGGAAAAACTGTTTTTT.

This sequence joins TRBV19 and TRBJ1-5; D is undetermined. The CDR3 extends over 17 amino acids. The V end was cut by 5 bases, the J end by 0 bases, with 17 bases between. Germline-derived CDR1 and CDR2 are LNHDA and SQIVND (reference sequence). The CDR3 protein is CASSLSVALTSNQPQHF. CDR3 in DNA: TGTGCCAGTAGTTTAAGTGTGGCTTTAACTAGCAATCAGCCCCAGCATTTT.

The V call is TRBV28, the J call TRBJ2-7; TRBD2 matches 9 bases. CDR1 and CDR2 from the germline V gene are MDHEN and SYDVKM. Trimming removed 1 base from V and 0 bases from J; junction bases left unmatched: 7. CDR3 length equals 17 residues. Here the CDR3 reads CASSLFNSGSSSYEQYF. In DNA, the CDR3 is TGTGCCAGCAGTTTATTTAATAGCGGGAGCTCCTCCTACGAGCAGTACTTC.

Comment on this clone: This specimen includes other DNA sequences encoding the same CDR3. CDR3 region: CASSLQGLAGDPYEQYF. For the CDR3, the DNA is TGTGCCAGCAGCTTGCAAGGACTAGCGGGAGACCCCTACGAGCAGTACTTC. The chain carries TRBV7-2 and TRBJ2-7; 13 positions match TRBD2. The ends lost 3 bases at V and 2 bases at J; junction bases unmatched: 7. Germline V CDR1 and CDR2: SGHTA, FQGNSA. The CDR3 consists of 17 residues. Looking up the rest from reference TRBV7-2 and TRBJ2-7 gives the full variable domain: GAGVSQSPSNKVTEKGKDVELRCDPISGHTALYWYRQSLGQGLEFLIYFQGNSAPDKSGLPSDRFSAERTGGSVSTLTIQRTQQEDSAVYLCASSLQGLAGDPYEQYFGPGTRLTVT.

The rearrangement uses TRBV6-6 and TRBJ2-5; D is unresolved. V gave up 8 bases and J gave up 4 bases, with 5 bases separating them. The CDR3 length is 10 residues. Germline-derived CDR1 and CDR2 are MNHNY and SVGAGI (reference sequence). CDR3 residues: CASLRETQYF. CDR3 DNA sequence: TGTGCCAGCCTCAGAGAGACCCAGTACTTC.

This chain links TRBV5-1 with TRBJ1-5; 8 nucleotides agree with TRBD1. With 1 base clipped from V and 2 bases from J, the junction kept 2 bases outside the gene matches. The CDR3 extends over 15 amino acids. The germline CDR1 and CDR2 sequences are SGHRS and YFSETQ. CDR3: CASSLQGAGNQPQHF. As DNA, the CDR3 is TGCGCCAGCAGCTTGCAGGGGGCGGGCAATCAGCCCCAGCATTTT.

The V and J genes are TRBV28 and TRBJ1-1, with D possibly matching TRBD1 (5 bases). CDR3 size: 14 residues. In germline, CDR1 is MDHEN, CDR2 SYDVKM. The V gene lost 5 bases and the J gene lost 7 bases, with 17 bases spanning the gap. In DNA form, the CDR3 reads TGTGCCAGCAGTCCTGCAGATGAACAGGATGAAGCTTTCTTT. This codes for CASSPADEQDEAFF.

J is TRBJ2-5 and V is TRBV6-6; 8 nucleotides agree with TRBD1. Germline loops: CDR1 MNHNY, CDR2 SVGAGI (reference sequence). The V segment lost 2 bases and the J segment 5 bases; nucleotides outside the gene matches: 10. This CDR3 has 16 amino acids. The CDR3 DNA sequence: TGTGCCAGCAGTTACACCGCCAGGACAGGGACGGAGACCCAGTACTTC. It yields the protein CASSYTARTGTETQYF.

This clone showed up just once. This chain joins TRBV28 and TRBJ2-2; possible D gene TRBD2, 5 bases. Germline loops: CDR1 MDHEN, CDR2 SYDVKM. The CDR3 is 15 residues long. V lost 6 bases and J 0 bases, leaving 11 bases between the germline ends. In DNA form, the CDR3 reads TGTGCCAGCAGATTACTAGTGGCGAACACCGGGGAGCTGTTTTTT. Its protein is CASRLLVANTGELFF.

V usage is TRBV10-3 and J usage is TRBJ1-2, with D possibly being TRBD1 (5 bases). Trimming took 3 bases from V and 1 from J, leaving 9 bases between them. The germline V gene has CDR1 ENHRY and CDR2 SYGVKD. The CDR3 contains 14 residues. The CDR3 loop reads CAISDSQGNYGYTF. The CDR3 bases are TGTGCCATCAGTGATTCCCAGGGTAACTATGGCTACACCTTC.

This sequence joins TRBV10-3 and TRBJ2-7, with 8 bases matching TRBD2. Per germline, CDR1 ENHRY and CDR2 SYGVKD. CDR3 size: 14 residues. V lost 7 bases and J lost 2; bases outside the gene matches: 7. The CDR3 sequence is CAIKLTSGTYEQYF. The CDR3 coding sequence is TGTGCCATCAAACTAACTAGCGGAACCTACGAGCAGTACTTC.